A selection of T cell receptor beta chains follows, all from one sample in a study of radiation and T cells in renal cell carcinoma. Sequenced by immunoSEQ multiplex PCR; TCRdb stores in-frame clones only, minus some. The data contain 130,000 to 150,000 clones, about 86% of them singletons. Material: blood, obtained from a patient whose treatment included radiotherapy and nephrectomy. These TCRs come from a woman between 45 and 65 years old with renal cell carcinoma. The CDR3 runs from the conserved cysteine through the conserved F or W. The D gene is left open where the match is weak. Expanded clones are given a class, and other clones once, few, many or no size at all.

>.|TRBV9|TRBJ1-3|.
TGTGCCAGCAGCGTAGAGGCAAACTCTGGAAACACCATATATTTT
CASSVEANSGNTIYF
>TRBD1|TRBV19|TRBJ1-1|.
TGTGCCAGTAGTATAGGAGGGACAGTGAACACTGAAGCTTTCTTT
CASSIGGTVNTEAFF
>.|TRBV9|TRBJ2-5|.
TGTGCCAGCAGCGCAGGGAGGGAGACCCAGTACTTC
CASSAGRETQYF
>TRBD1|TRBV30|TRBJ2-7|.
TGTGCCTGGAGTGTACTGACAGGGTACGAGCAGTACTTC
CAWSVLTGYEQYF
>TRBD1|TRBV2|TRBJ1-1|few
TGTGCCAGCAGTTTGGACAGGGGAAACACTGAAGCTTTCTTT
CASSLDRGNTEAFF
>TRBD1|TRBV2|TRBJ1-1|.
TGTGCCAGCGGCCAGGACAGGGTGAACACTGAAGCTTTCTTT
CASGQDRVNTEAFF
>TRBD1|TRBV28|TRBJ1-1|few
TGTGCCAGCAGACTAGGACAGGGTGAAGCTTTCTTT
CASRLGQGEAFF
>TRBD2|TRBV5-4|TRBJ2-5|.
TGTGCCAGCAGAACCGGACTAGCGGGGGACGAAGAGACCCAGTACTTC
CASRTGLAGDEETQYF
>.|TRBV7-8|TRBJ1-1|.
TGTGCCAGCAGCTTAGGGTGGGGGACCACTGAAGCTTTCTTT
CASSLGWGTTEAFF
>TRBD2|TRBV7-2|TRBJ2-7|.
TGTGCCAGCAGCTTAAGAGCGGGAGGGTTGACCTACGAGCAGTACTTC
CASSLRAGGLTYEQYF
>TRBD1|TRBV27|TRBJ1-5|.
TGTGCCAGCAGTTTAGGGACAGGAACCACCAATCAGCCCCAGCATTTT
CASSLGTGTTNQPQHF
>.|TRBV6-1|TRBJ1-1|.
TGTGCCAGCAGTGACGCCTCCCAGGGTTTCGTAACTGAAGCTTTCTTT
CASSDASQGFVTEAFF
>.|TRBV25-1|TRBJ1-2|once
TGTGCCAGCAGTGAATCCCTAACAGACCCCTATGGCTACACCTTC
CASSESLTDPYGYTF
>TRBD1|TRBV7-2|TRBJ1-1|.
TGTGCCAGCAGCTTAGAACAGGGGTCCGTGAACACTGAAGCTTTCTTT
CASSLEQGSVNTEAFF
>.|TRBV4-2|TRBJ2-5|once
TGTGCCAGCAGCCATCCCGGGGCCGCGCGGGGAGGAGAGACCCAGTACTTC
CASSHPGAARGGETQYF
>.|TRBV18|TRBJ1-1|.
TGTGCCAGCTCACAAGACAGGAACAGTGAAGCTTTCTTT
CASSQDRNSEAFF
>.|TRBV7-9|TRBJ1-1|.
TGTGCCAGCAGCCTAGAGAACACTGAAGCTTTCTTT
CASSLENTEAFF
>.|TRBV2|TRBJ2-7|once
TGTGCCAGCAGTCAAGGGGAACACTACGAGCAGTACTTC
CASSQGEHYEQYF
>.|TRBV28|TRBJ1-5|.
TGTGCCAGCAGCCCTTGGGGAATAGGGAATAGCAATCAGCCCCAGCATTTT
CASSPWGIGNSNQPQHF
>TRBD1|TRBV19|TRBJ2-5|.
TGTGCCAGTAGTCCCACGTTATCGACAGGGCAAGAGACCCAGTACTTC
CASSPTLSTGQETQYF
>.|TRBV13|TRBJ1-1|.
TGTGCCAGCAGCTTAGATAACAGTCCGAACACTGAAGCTTTCTTT
CASSLDNSPNTEAFF
>.|TRBV9|TRBJ1-1|.
TGTGCCAGCAGCGTAGGCCCAGGCGGCGACACTGAAGCTTTCTTT
CASSVGPGGDTEAFF
>TRBD1|TRBV5-1|TRBJ1-6|.
TGCGCCAGCAGCTTGGGACAGGGGGCTTCACCCCTCCACTTT
CASSLGQGASPLHF
>.|TRBV19|TRBJ1-1|.
TGTGCCAGTAGTTTAGGGGAAGGCACTGAAGCTTTCTTT
CASSLGEGTEAFF
>TRBD2|TRBV25-1|TRBJ2-1|few
TGTGCCAGCAGTGAATCGGGGGGGAGCTCCTACAATGAGCAGTTCTTC
CASSESGGSSYNEQFF
>.|TRBV29-1|TRBJ2-3|.
TGCAGCGTTGTCACCACAGATACGCAGTATTTT
CSVVTTDTQYF
>.|TRBV4-2|TRBJ2-3|.
TGTGCCAGCAGCCAAGTCACGGGAGCGAACACAGATACGCAGTATTTT
CASSQVTGANTDTQYF
>.|TRBV9|TRBJ2-3|.
TGTGCCAGCAGCGACCAAAGAGGTTCGGATACGCAGTATTTT
CASSDQRGSDTQYF
>.|TRBV10-3|TRBJ1-6|.
TGTGCCATCAGCCGGGAGGGGTTGAATTCACCCCTCCACTTT
CAISREGLNSPLHF
>TRBD2|TRBV9|TRBJ2-3|.
TGTGCCAGCAGCAAAGGACTAGCGCAAAATACGCAGTATTTT
CASSKGLAQNTQYF
>.|TRBV28|TRBJ1-4|.
TGTGCCAGCACCTTCGCGGCGCTTGCTAATGAAAAACTGTTTTTT
CASTFAALANEKLFF
>.|TRBV7-6|TRBJ1-3|.
TGTGCCAGCAGCTTGTCCTCTGGAAACACCATATATTTT
CASSLSSGNTIYF